This TCR beta chain was documented in a study of tumor-infiltrating lymphocytes in primary liver carcinoma. General study results and limits: Tumor region pairs overlapped more than did tumor-adjacent and tumor-blood pairs.

This CDR3 has 17 residues. Germline V lookup: CDR1 MNHEY, CDR2 SVGAGI. Between roughly 17 and 31 mg of unsorted bulk tissue served as the source from which RNA and DNA were co-extracted. To note about this clonotype: What it binds is not known. A read error may produce the germline difference seen at one junction end.

Priming with a constant-region primer yielded TCR beta cDNA from roughly 490 ng total RNA. The TCR beta library was amplified through three nested multiplex PCR rounds in a modified ARM-PCR procedure. The study ran its first two PCR rounds for around 10 cycles each, using TRBV1-TRBV30 forward primers and a C-beta reverse primer. TCRdb reprocessed the multiplex PCR reads with MiXCR, giving one entry per CDR3 protein. The sample has 99,000 or so distinct CDR3 sequences; approximately 78% are singletons. The origin of this receptor is a man aged 40-55 years with primary liver carcinoma and hepatitis B virus infection. The chain joins TRBV6-5 to TRBJ2-1; 10 nucleotides agree with TRBD2. What was sequenced was liver tumor tissue from sampling region 3. This sample's subset: tumor region T3, left-lateral pole. Here the CDR3 reads CASSYSLAGESYNEEFF. The CDR3 bases are TGTGCCAGTAGTTACTCTCTAGCGGGAGAGAGCTACAATGAGGAGTTCTTC.